The source of this TCR beta chain is a study of cytomegalovirus exposure and HLA in healthy donors (dated 2017 in TCRdb). Study-wide context: According to an earlier analysis of around 600 of the donors, about 170 million T cells yielded 117 million unique TCR beta sequences and approximately 280 Gb of sequence data. An early release that covered some 640 HLA-typed donors contained approximately 300 gigabases of sequencing data and tens of millions of unique TCR sequences. Of the 350 to 450 genotyped donors, over 80% were placed in the genetic ancestry cluster associated with self-reported Caucasian donors. The study was designed to test whether signatures of past pathogen exposure could be identified by cataloging public T cell receptors. Using immunosequencing, the study profiled T cell repertoires from 666 subjects and related those repertoires to cytomegalovirus serostatus. A separate validation cohort of 90 to 150 different subjects was used in addition to the 666-subject first cohort. High-throughput TCR immunosequencing, statistical association of individual TCRs with disease status, and machine learning were combined to predict cytomegalovirus infection status. A later analysis re-analyzed previously published TCR beta repertoires from 600 to 850 donors and added high-resolution HLA genotyping to study TCR occurrence patterns. Rather than drawing on any new phenotypic data, the later analysis identified candidate immune exposures from TCR beta sequences and the way those sequences occurred across donors. In an earlier analysis of more than 550 of the donors, high-throughput TCR beta sequencing was used to judge whether each TCR beta V gene segment behaved as functional or pseudogenic. Donor age, sex, ethnicity and CMV serostatus were compiled alongside the repertoire data. A later genetic analysis took genome-wide SNP genotypes for about 65% of the roughly 670 donors and used that subset as a discovery cohort. Every repertoire in the discovery cohort had been generated on one and the same sequencing platform. HLA typing covered class I and class II loci at four-digit resolution. Typing coverage differed by locus: A, B, C, DRB1 and DQB1 were typed in about 629-630 donors, DQA1 in about 500, DPA1 in nearly 610, and DPB1 in roughly 450. About five DR-DQ haplotypes were handled as single units for association and clustering, since linkage in the cohort was strong. On average, about 240,000 unique TCR beta nucleotide sequences were sequenced per donor among 398 genotyped donors of the cohort, with around 19% of those sequences being non-productive. Beyond this particular receptor, the publication reports: Cytomegalovirus status was reported to be diagnosed by the classifier with high specificity and sensitivity in both the original and validation cohorts. A cluster of highly shared sequence variants was judged likely to be a technical artifact of the sequencing pipeline. It was suggested by the authors that the approach could potentially be generalized to other disease states and immunological phenotypes. Only TCR beta chains were sequenced in this cohort, and the absence of alpha or paired-chain data limited detectable features. According to a later analysis, parvovirus B19, influenza, CMV and Epstein-Barr virus appeared linked to several top co-occurrence clusters. Across donors, most TCR sequences were observed very rarely, whereas some public TCRs were present in many individuals. V-gene and J-gene trimming of TCR beta chains was associated with a missense DCLRE1C variant in a later genetic analysis, and the association was replicated in an independent cohort. Strong co-occurrence of HLA alleles, especially DR and DQ, made assigning TCR associations to individual alleles difficult. In an earlier analysis of a few hundred of the donors, most TCR beta V segments were observed in productive rearrangements about 90% or about 30% of the time, broadly matching IMGT annotations. Immune exposure information for the cohort was limited to CMV serostatus. According to a later analysis, most CMV-associated TCR beta chains appeared to be HLA-restricted, and the HLA associations seemed to be driven largely by CMV exposure. The study gave a list of some 150 TCR beta chains associated with cytomegalovirus. Specific HLA alleles were associated with around 18,000 TCR beta sequences at a false discovery rate of 0.05 in a later analysis. The presence/absence analyses assumed that sequencing depth was roughly uniform across donors, and that assumption may not be true. Because counts were too low, seventeen rarely observed V segments, including chromosome 9 orphons, were excluded from the earlier analysis of 587 of the donors. A further reported finding was that TCR beta sequences accurately predicted the HLA-A and HLA-B alleles for most subjects in the first cohort. A later genetic analysis reported fewer N-insertions in productive TCRs among donors in an Asian-associated ancestry cluster than the roughly 700-donor mean. Because some donors lacked HLA typing at each locus, the association tests relied only on the typed subset. In vitro tests confirmed that a few of the cytomegalovirus-associated TCR beta chains recognize cytomegalovirus antigens. Linkage disequilibrium might explain the correlated functional status among segregating V segments, but an unknown experimental factor could not be ruled out. A later analysis found that HLA-associated TCR beta chains were more clonally expanded and had lower generation probabilities than equally common non-associated chains. Some IMGT-functional V segments, including TRBV6-2 and TRBV6-3, could not be told apart with the 87-base-pair reads, so those segments were excluded. In a later analysis, the rate of TCR association differed among HLA loci, with DRB1 alleles having the most associated TCRs and HLA-C alleles having the fewest.

V is clipped by 6 bases and J by 2 bases, and the sequence between their germline boundaries is 11 bases long. Inclusive of the bounding cysteine and phenylalanine, the CDR3 is 14 residues long. Of all the DNA, just the CDR3 is kept, 42 bases in frame from base 1. The CDR1 and CDR2 encoded by the germline V gene (reference sequence) are LNHNV and YYDKDF. The cohort consisted of 650 to 700 healthy bone marrow donors. At the time of sampling, all cohort members were nominally healthy, though unrecorded immune exposures were likely present. The donor was CMV seronegative and belonged to the group of several hundred seronegative cohort members. A peripheral blood sample was collected from each donor, and TCR beta sequencing was performed on peripheral blood mononuclear cells. The Qiagen DNeasy Blood Extraction Kit was used to extract genomic DNA from the blood cell samples. Libraries came from the immunoSEQ multiplex PCR assay. For the multiplex PCR, a mixture combining 60 forward primers for TCR Vbeta segments and 13 reverse primers for TCR Jbeta segments was used. Amplification of the CDR3 region of rearranged TCR beta genes was performed with a multiplex PCR assay on genomic DNA. The Illumina HiSeq System was used to sequence the amplified TCR beta libraries as 87-base-pair reads. From the authors' description of their analysis: Across the roughly 640 repertoires, a later analysis counted roughly 84 million unique TCR beta chains, roughly 11 million of which were shared by at least two donors. Raw reads were error-corrected and collapsed into unique sequences by a nearest-neighbor algorithm in which closely related sequences were merged to remove PCR and sequencing errors. V, D and J gene segments were assigned by aligning CDR3 sequences to IMGT reference sequences. For a sequence to be retained, a match of at least six nucleotides to both a V gene segment and a J gene segment was required. A rearrangement counted as productive if the CDR3 had no stop codons and remained in frame with V and J, and every other rearrangement counted as non-productive. Following IMGT convention, CDR3 was defined as the stretch from the second conserved V-encoded cysteine up to the conserved J-encoded phenylalanine. The earlier analysis of about 500 of the donors excluded sequences that lacked an unambiguous match to a single V gene segment. In an earlier analysis of several hundred of the donors, a V segment was called functional when productive rearrangements were above 56.7%, and segregating when the standard deviation between donors exceeded 5%. A statistical classification framework was built for diagnosing cytomegalovirus status from the catalog of TCR beta chain sequences. In a later analysis, V and J genes were assigned by comparing TCR nucleotide sequences against IMGT/GENE-DB human TR gene sequences. Using the TCRdist pipeline, a later analysis assigned CDR3 sequences along with most-parsimonious VDJ recombination scenarios. A later analysis defined each TCR beta chain by its CDR3 amino acid sequence plus V-gene family, and excluded reads lacking a unique V-gene family. A later analysis removed over 500 highly shared, low-generation-probability nucleotide sequences to deal with suspected cross-contamination and a sequencing artifact. For each public chain, a later analysis derived a clonal expansion index from normalized ranks of inferred template counts within each repertoire. A later analysis computed generation probabilities with a VDJ recombination model fitted to out-of-frame rearrangements, and checked the results against IGoR. In a later analysis, hypergeometric tests were used to score TCR-TCR, TCR-HLA and TCR-CMV co-occurrence, with a repertoire-size bias correction applied to TCR pairs. To estimate false discovery rates, a later analysis permuted the HLA or CMV assignments 20 times. In a later analysis, co-occurring TCRs were grouped using DBSCAN, and TCRdist sequence similarity was added for clustering within HLA-allele-positive subsets. Co-occurrence clustering excluded repertoires with fewer than 30,000 or more than 120,000 public chains, plus five with anomalous nucleotide sharing. TCRdb limited this immuneACCESS table to in-frame rearrangements with V and J called. A share of clones is missing; checked studies link under half to unresolved V genes, and the rest is unexplained. V and J calls plus clone size are reproduced from that table; the DNA served to infer D and trimming. The sample data list about 160,000 clones, and around 69% of these were observed just once. Together, the top ten hold more than 1.2% of the sample.

Of note for this clone: Its antigen is not yet known. No quality values exist for individual bases; no much larger clone is one base distant.

The sample comprised PBMCs. This receptor was taken from a man between 60 and 75 years old in good health and CMV-seronegative. The receptor chain draws on TRBV15 and TRBJ1-3, with the D gene uncertain. The CDR3 region reads CATSFLEAGNTIYF. The sequenced DNA: TGTGCCACCAGTTTTTTGGAGGCTGGAAACACCATATATTTT.